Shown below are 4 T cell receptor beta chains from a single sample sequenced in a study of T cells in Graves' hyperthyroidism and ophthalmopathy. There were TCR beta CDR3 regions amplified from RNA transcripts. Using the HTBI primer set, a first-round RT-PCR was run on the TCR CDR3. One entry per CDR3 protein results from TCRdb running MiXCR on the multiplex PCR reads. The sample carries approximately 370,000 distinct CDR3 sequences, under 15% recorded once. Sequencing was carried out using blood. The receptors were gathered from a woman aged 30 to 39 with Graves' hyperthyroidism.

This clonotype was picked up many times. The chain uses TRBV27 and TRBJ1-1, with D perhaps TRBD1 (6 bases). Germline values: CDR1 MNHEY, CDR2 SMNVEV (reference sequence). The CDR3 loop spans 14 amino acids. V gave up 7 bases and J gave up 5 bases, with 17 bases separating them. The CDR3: CASTSYTGITEAFF. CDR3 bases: TGTGCCAGCACTTCCTATACAGGGATTACTGAAGCTTTCTTT.

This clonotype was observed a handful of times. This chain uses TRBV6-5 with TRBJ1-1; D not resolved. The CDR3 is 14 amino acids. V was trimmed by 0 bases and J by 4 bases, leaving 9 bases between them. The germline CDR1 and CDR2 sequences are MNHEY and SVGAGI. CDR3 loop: CASSYSTYSTEAFF. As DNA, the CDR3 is TGTGCCAGCAGTTACTCGACCTATAGCACTGAAGCTTTCTTT.

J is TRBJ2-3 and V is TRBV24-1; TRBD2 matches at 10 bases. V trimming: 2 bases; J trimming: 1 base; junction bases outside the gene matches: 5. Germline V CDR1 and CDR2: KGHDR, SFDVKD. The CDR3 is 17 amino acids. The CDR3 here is CATSDSGTSEGTDTQYF. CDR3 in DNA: TGTGCCACCAGTGATTCCGGGACTAGCGAAGGCACAGATACGCAGTATTTT.

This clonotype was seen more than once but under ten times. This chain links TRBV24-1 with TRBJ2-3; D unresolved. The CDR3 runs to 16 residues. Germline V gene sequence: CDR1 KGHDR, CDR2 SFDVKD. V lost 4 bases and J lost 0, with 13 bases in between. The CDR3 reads CATSDPRHTSTDTQYF. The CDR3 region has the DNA TGTGCCACCAGTGACCCAAGACATACTAGCACAGATACGCAGTATTTT.